These 18 T cell receptor beta chains came from one sample sequenced in a study of cytomegalovirus exposure and HLA in healthy donors. PCR used 60 Vbeta primers and 13 Jbeta primers. Libraries were prepared by immunoSEQ multiplex PCR; TCRdb keeps only in-frame clonotypes and omits some of them. The sample holds approximately 70,000 clones; about 74% are singletons and the top ten take roughly 10%. Material: PBMCs. The receptor source for this set is a human donor in good health.

The chain carries TRBV6-1 and TRBJ2-5, with D perhaps TRBD2 (6 bases). Matching the DNA end better, TRBJ2-7 makes the J call doubtful. CDR1 is MNHNS, CDR2 SASEGT, per germline. CDR3 size: 12 residues. The CDR3 DNA sequence: TGTGCCAGCAGTGTTGGGGGGAGCGAGCAGTACTTC. Residues: CASSVGGSEQYF.

The chain employs TRBV11-2 and TRBJ1-4; no clear D. The CDR3 consists of 12 residues. From germline, CDR1 is SGHAT and CDR2 FQNNGV. V was trimmed by 6 bases and J by 8 bases, leaving 10 bases between them. CDR3 loop: CASSRLGEKLFF. In DNA, the CDR3 is TGTGCCAGCAGTCGACTTGGGGAAAAACTGTTTTTT.

The sample holds a few counts of this clone. The chain links TRBV9 to TRBJ2-1; D is perhaps TRBD1 (5 bases). Germline V gene lookup returns CDR1 SGDLS and CDR2 YYNGEE. The V end was cut by 2 bases, the J end by 7 bases, with 10 bases between. The CDR3 covers 13 residues. CDR3 in amino acids: CASSVSRVNEQFF. For the CDR3, the DNA is TGTGCCAGCAGCGTCTCCAGGGTGAATGAGCAGTTCTTC.

V usage is TRBV7-9 and J usage is TRBJ2-2, with D maybe TRBD1 (6 bases). Trimming took off 1 base at V and 4 bases at J, with 10 bases between the two ends. Germline lookup yields CDR1 SEHNR and CDR2 FQNEAQ (reference sequence). This CDR3 contains 15 residues. CDR3 protein: CASSLGQGSTGELFF. The CDR3 nucleotides read TGTGCCAGCAGCTTAGGGCAGGGGAGCACCGGGGAGCTGTTTTTT.

The V gene is TRBV7-9, the J gene TRBJ1-1; the D gene is possibly TRBD1 (5 bases). With 4 bases removed from V and 4 bases from J, the gap between germline ends came to 19 bases. Germline-derived CDR1 and CDR2 are SEHNR and FQNEAQ (reference sequence). The CDR3 is 16 amino acids. CDR3 coding DNA: TGTGCCAGCAGCTCCTTCCCAGGGTGGTTGGGCACTGAAGCTTTCTTT. This translates into CASSSFPGWLGTEAFF.

The sample holds one count of this clone. V and J are TRBV27 and TRBJ2-5; 12 bases align to TRBD2. This CDR3 is built from 16 residues. The germline gives CDR1 MNHEY, CDR2 SMNVEV (reference sequence). The V and J ends lost 6 bases and 2 bases, in that order; junction bases with no gene match: 7. CDR3 sequence: CASRTSGRGLQETQYF. The CDR3 nucleotides read TGTGCCAGCAGGACTAGCGGGAGAGGGCTACAAGAGACCCAGTACTTC.

The genes are TRBV5-6 and TRBJ2-3; D is possibly TRBD2 (6 bases). There are 16 residues in the CDR3. Germline CDR1 SGHDT, CDR2 YYEEEE. Deletions cut 1 base from V and 2 bases from J, with 14 bases between. The CDR3 DNA reads as TGTGCCAGCAGCTTGCAATGGGACTTACCCACAGATACGCAGTATTTT. It specifies CASSLQWDLPTDTQYF. Variable domain in full (rest from reference TRBV5-6 and TRBJ2-3): DAGVTQSPTHLIKTRGQQVTLRCSPKSGHDTVSWYQQALGQGPQFIFQYYEEEERQRGNFPDRFSGHQFPNYSSELNVNALLLGDSALYLCASSLQWDLPTDTQYFGPGTRLTVL.

The chain recombines TRBV14 with TRBJ2-6; a possible D gene is TRBD2 (6 bases). Germline CDR1 reads SGHDN; CDR2 reads FVKESK. CDR3 length: 19 amino acids. Trimming pared 0 bases from V and 0 bases from J, leaving 15 bases between. The CDR3 bases are TGTGCCAGCAGCCAAGAGGGACTCCTGATCGCCTCTGGGGCCAACGTCCTGACTTTC. Residues: CASSQEGLLIASGANVLTF.

V usage is TRBV18 and J usage is TRBJ1-2; 12 bases line up with TRBD1. Trimming removed 2 bases from V and 6 bases from J; junction bases left unmatched: 7. The V gene's germline CDR1 is KGHSH and CDR2 LQKENI. The CDR3 extends over 16 amino acids. CDR3 in DNA: TGTGCCAGCTCACCAAAAGGGACAGGGGGCTTTGATGGCTACACCTTC. Protein product: CASSPKGTGGFDGYTF.

Here the CDR3 reads CASSLTRGRRGTEAFF. The CDR3 nucleotides read TGTGCCAGCAGTTTAACCAGGGGGCGTAGGGGCACTGAAGCTTTCTTT. The chain is built from TRBV28 and TRBJ1-1, with 8 bases that match TRBD1. The CDR3 has 16 amino acids. Per the germline V gene, CDR1 is MDHEN and CDR2 is SYDVKM. Trimming took 2 bases from V and 4 from J; bases not matched to a gene: 9.

In its sample, this clone was seen a few times. The chain uses TRBV5-5 and TRBJ1-2; D may be TRBD1 (6 bases). The CDR3 covers 14 residues. The germline V gene encodes CDR1 SGHKS and CDR2 YYEKEE (reference sequence). V was cut by 6 bases and J by 5 bases, with 17 bases left in between. CDR3 nucleotides: TGTGCCAGCACCCTCCAGACAGGCAGTTATGGCTACACCTTC. It is translated as CASTLQTGSYGYTF.

The count of this clone is one. The chain carries TRBV5-1 and TRBJ1-3; 9 positions match TRBD1. The J segment lost 0 bases and the V segment lost 3 bases, leaving 1 base of the junction unmatched. Germline values: CDR1 SGHRS, CDR2 YFSETQ. The CDR3 consists of 15 residues. CDR3 sequence reads: CASSSTGGSGNTIYF. The CDR3 bases are TGCGCCAGCAGCTCGACAGGGGGCTCTGGAAACACCATATATTTT.

This sequence joins TRBV6-6 and TRBJ1-1; a possible D gene is TRBD1 (5 bases). CDR3 length: 14 residues. Germline V CDR1 and CDR2: MNHNY, SVGAGI (reference sequence). The V end lost 7 bases, the J end lost 1 base, and 13 bases lay between the germline ends. The CDR3 DNA follows: TGTGCCAGCACCCCCCTCGGGGGGAACACTGAAGCTTTCTTT. Its protein product is CASTPLGGNTEAFF.

This chain connects TRBV7-9 to TRBJ1-4; D perhaps matches TRBD1 (6 bases). CDR1 and CDR2 (germline): SEHNR, FQNEAQ (reference sequence). This CDR3 has 15 residues. Trimming took off 1 base at V and 5 bases at J, with 11 bases between the two ends. Here the CDR3 DNA reads TGTGCCAGCAGCTTAGAAGTGGGGACAAATGAAAAACTGTTTTTT. It yields the protein CASSLEVGTNEKLFF.

This clone was observed once. V gene TRBV30 combines with J gene TRBJ1-2; D perhaps matches TRBD1 (6 bases). This CDR3 region has 13 residues. Deletions cut 1 base from V and 6 bases from J, with 12 bases between. Germline V gives CDR1 GTSNPN, CDR2 SVGIG (reference sequence). The CDR3 reads CAWSAGTFNGYTF. The DNA for the CDR3 is TGTGCCTGGAGTGCCGGGACATTCAATGGCTACACCTTC. The variable domain in full, with the rest retrieved from reference TRBV30 and TRBJ1-2, is SQTIHQWPATLVQPVGSPLSLECTVEGTSNPNLYWYRQAAGRGLQLLFYSVGIGQISSEVPQNLSASRPQDRQFILSSKKLLLSDSGFYLCAWSAGTFNGYTFGSGTRLTVV.

For the CDR3, the DNA is TGTGCCAGCAGCCTCGGGGGAATAGCGGGAGGGGAAGGGGAGACCCAGTACTTC. This encodes CASSLGGIAGGEGETQYF. V usage is TRBV11-2 and J usage is TRBJ2-5, with TRBD2 matching over 11 bases. V shed 5 bases, J shed 5 bases, and the junction held 16 bases outside the gene matches. The CDR3 consists of 18 residues. Looked up from germline, CDR1 is SGHAT and CDR2 is FQNNGV.

This chain connects TRBV10-3 to TRBJ2-2, with TRBD1 matching 8 bases. The J segment lost 3 bases and the V segment lost 6 bases, leaving 15 bases of the junction unmatched. This CDR3 contains 18 residues. Per germline, CDR1 ENHRY and CDR2 SYGVKD. The CDR3 DNA follows: TGTGCCATCAGCCCCGGCCAGGGGGCAAGTAGTGACACCGGGGAGCTGTTTTTT. Its protein is CAISPGQGASSDTGELFF.

J is TRBJ1-5 and V is TRBV6-1; no clear D gene. V lost 6 bases, J lost 0 bases, and 12 bases lay in between. The CDR3 has 15 amino acids. The germline gives CDR1 MNHNS, CDR2 SASEGT. CDR3 protein: CASRLDTNSNQPQHF. In DNA, the CDR3 is TGTGCCAGCAGATTAGACACAAATAGCAATCAGCCCCAGCATTTT.